This entry lists 24 T cell receptor beta chains sequenced from one sample in a study of early T cells in non-severe SARS-CoV-2 infection. TCRdb re-derived calls from the 5' RACE reads in MiXCR, one entry per CDR3 protein. The top ten hold 6% to 7.5% of the sample, which has nearly 90,000 distinct CDR3 sequences, approximately 15% seen once. Sequenced sample: whole blood. All receptors derive from an adult who was a healthcare worker with PCR-confirmed SARS-CoV-2 infection or an uninfected control (not recorded which).

This clonotype was seen only a few times. The chain joins TRBV3-1 to TRBJ2-3; perhaps TRBD1 as D (6 bases). V gave up 3 bases and J gave up 0 bases, with 16 bases separating them. The CDR3 is 17 residues long. Germline V CDR1 and CDR2: LGHDT, YNNKEL (reference sequence). The DNA for the CDR3 is TGTGCCAGCAGCCATCTAGGGGGATCGGCTAGCACAGATACGCAGTATTTT. This translates into CASSHLGGSASTDTQYF.

This clonotype was seen repeatedly, ten times or more. The chain has TRBV28 and TRBJ2-2; 9 bases map to TRBD2. Per germline, CDR1 MDHEN and CDR2 SYDVKM. The CDR3 is 14 residues long. V lost 6 bases, J lost 7 bases, and 6 bases stayed unmatched. CDR3 bases: TGTGCCAGCAGGGTTAGCGGGAGAAACGGGGAGCTGTTTTTT. Translating gives CASRVSGRNGELFF.

This sequence joins TRBV13 and TRBJ2-7; TRBD1 agrees at 9 bases. Germline V gives CDR1 PRHDT, CDR2 FYEKMQ (reference sequence). V lost 0 bases to trimming and J lost 6 bases; unmatched junction nucleotides: 6. This CDR3 has 15 amino acids. CDR3 coding DNA: TGTGCCAGCAGCTTAGGCAGGGACAGGGCTGGCGAGCAGTACTTC. It codes for CASSLGRDRAGEQYF.

CDR3: CAISETWANQPQHF. In DNA, the CDR3 is TGTGCCATCAGTGAGACTTGGGCAAATCAGCCCCAGCATTTT. The genes are TRBV10-3 and TRBJ1-5; D is undetermined. With 2 bases removed from V and 4 bases from J, the gap between germline ends came to 9 bases. Germline CDR1 reads ENHRY; CDR2 reads SYGVKD. The CDR3 runs to 14 residues.

DNA for the CDR3: TGTGCCAGCAGTTTATACACGAGCACAGATACGCAGTATTTT. This codes for CASSLYTSTDTQYF. V and J are TRBV27 and TRBJ2-3; the D is unclear. The germline V and J ends were trimmed by 1 base and 0 bases, with 5 bases remaining between them. Germline V lookup: CDR1 MNHEY, CDR2 SMNVEV (reference sequence). The CDR3 is made up of 14 amino acids.

This clonotype was observed many times. The chain has TRBV5-4 and TRBJ2-1; TRBD2 matches at 12 bases. Germline CDR1 is SGHNT and CDR2 is YYREEE (reference sequence). The CDR3 runs 19 residues. J gave up 0 bases and V 6 bases, and 13 bases lay outside the gene matches. CDR3 bases: TGTGCCAGCACTCCCCCGGGACTAGCGGGCGTTAGCTCCTACAATGAGCAGTTCTTC. Its protein product is CASTPPGLAGVSSYNEQFF. The full variable domain, with the rest looked up from reference TRBV5-4 and TRBJ2-1, is ETGVTQSPTHLIKTRGQQVTLRCSSQSGHNTVSWYQQALGQGPQFIFQYYREEENGRGNFPPRFSGLQFPNYSSELNVNALELDDSALYLCASTPPGLAGVSSYNEQFFGPGTRLTVL.

This clonotype was counted between two and nine times. CDR3 protein: CASSPDHYNEQFF. The CDR3 DNA follows: TGTGCCAGCAGCCCCGACCACTACAATGAGCAGTTCTTC. The chain is built from TRBV12-3 or TRBV12-4 and TRBJ2-1; no clear D. The CDR3 runs 13 residues. Trimming took off 6 bases at V and 3 bases at J, with 9 bases between the two ends.

This clonotype came up many times. The V and J genes are TRBV12-5 and TRBJ2-1; no clear D gene. Germline CDR1 reads LGHNT; CDR2 reads FRNRAP. The CDR3 is 11 amino acids. The germline V and J ends were trimmed by 3 bases and 8 bases, with 5 bases remaining between them. The CDR3 nucleotides are TGTGCTAGTGGTTTAATCGATGAGCAGTTCTTC. Its translation: CASGLIDEQFF.

The V call is TRBV5-6, the J call TRBJ2-1; a possible D gene is TRBD1 (6 bases). CDR3 length: 15 residues. The ends were cut back, 4 bases at V and 0 bases at J, with 11 bases in the middle. CDR1 SGHDT and CDR2 YYEEEE come from the germline V gene. This CDR3 is CASSGGRSSYNEQFF. CDR3 DNA sequence: TGTGCCAGCAGCGGGGGCCGGAGCTCCTACAATGAGCAGTTCTTC.

The table lists this clonotype with many counts. V and J are TRBV7-2 and TRBJ2-7; 14 bases line up with TRBD2. The V gene's germline CDR1 is SGHTA and CDR2 FQGNSA. The CDR3 contains 15 residues. V gave up 5 bases and J gave up 6 bases; unmatched junction bases: 6. The CDR3 sequence: CASSAGTSGSGEQYF. CDR3 coding DNA: TGTGCCAGCAGCGCAGGGACTAGCGGGAGCGGCGAGCAGTACTTC.

The rearrangement uses TRBV7-9 and TRBJ2-1; no firm D call. Germline CDR1 is SEHNR and CDR2 is FQNEAQ (reference sequence). The CDR3 runs 12 residues. The ends were cut back, 5 bases at V and 5 bases at J, with 7 bases in the middle. The CDR3 DNA reads TGTGCCAGCAGCCGGTTGAACAATGAGCAGTTCTTC. Translation gives CASSRLNNEQFF.

The CDR3 loop reads CASSYPPDGDTQYF. DNA of the CDR3: TGTGCCAGCAGTTACCCCCCTGACGGAGATACGCAGTATTTT. V gene TRBV6-6 combines with J gene TRBJ2-3; D gene unclear. From germline, CDR1 is MNHNY and CDR2 SVGAGI (reference sequence). The CDR3 has 14 amino acids. Trimming stripped 2 bases from V and 5 bases from J, with 11 bases between.

The genes are TRBV5-1 and TRBJ2-5, with 11 nucleotides matching TRBD2. Germline V lookup: CDR1 SGHRS, CDR2 YFSETQ. The CDR3 runs 16 residues. J lost 1 base, V lost 0 bases, and 2 bases had no gene match. The CDR3 spells CASSLVLAGGQETQYF. CDR3 sequence (DNA): TGCGCCAGCAGCTTGGTCCTAGCGGGAGGCCAAGAGACCCAGTACTTC.

The gene calls are TRBV20-1 and TRBJ1-5; no definite D call. CDR1 is DFQATT and CDR2 is SNEGSKA in the germline V gene (reference sequence). The CDR3 has 13 residues. The V end lost 6 bases, the J end lost 3 bases, and 12 bases lay between the germline ends. The DNA of the CDR3 is TGCAGTGCCCTCGAGCCAGCCAATCAGCCCCAGCATTTT. It encodes CSALEPANQPQHF.

The gene calls are TRBV28 and TRBJ2-1; D is uncertain. V was trimmed by 3 bases and J by 4 bases, leaving 7 bases between them. CDR3 size: 13 residues. Germline CDR1 MDHEN, CDR2 SYDVKM. Here the CDR3 DNA reads TGTGCCAGCAGTTTCGAGCATTACAATGAGCAGTTCTTC. Protein product: CASSFEHYNEQFF.

At least ten counts were recorded for this clonotype. The V call is TRBV19, the J call TRBJ2-2; D gene ambiguous. This CDR3 comprises 13 residues. V dropped 8 bases and J dropped 5 bases, with 12 bases sitting between them. Per the germline V gene, CDR1 is LNHDA and CDR2 is SQIVND (reference sequence). As DNA, the CDR3 is TGTGCCAGTCGAAGTGTTGGGACCGGGGAGCTGTTTTTT. Translating gives CASRSVGTGELFF.

A few counts support this clonotype. The genes are TRBV7-3 and TRBJ2-2; TRBD2 is a possible D gene (5 bases). Trimming removed 3 bases at V and 7 bases at J, with 12 bases between. The germline V gene encodes CDR1 SGHTA and CDR2 FQGTGA. This CDR3 region has 14 residues. CDR3 nucleotide sequence: TGTGCCAGCAGCTTGAGTAGCGTTGGCGGGGAGCTGTTTTTT. This translates into CASSLSSVGGELFF.

The V gene is TRBV6-6, the J gene TRBJ2-7; D is uncertain. CDR1 is MNHNY, CDR2 SVGAGI, per germline (reference sequence). The CDR3 is 12 amino acids. Deletions cut 6 bases from V and 6 bases from J, with 12 bases between. CDR3: CASRVERGEQYF. DNA of the CDR3: TGTGCCAGCAGGGTGGAGAGAGGCGAGCAGTACTTC.

This clonotype was seen at least ten times. V and J are TRBV28 and TRBJ1-1; 7 bases map to TRBD1. Germline loops: CDR1 MDHEN, CDR2 SYDVKM. J gave up 6 bases and V 7 bases, and 11 bases lay outside the gene matches. The CDR3 contains 14 residues. The CDR3 loop is CASIPEGGAPEAFF. Here the CDR3 DNA reads TGTGCCAGCATCCCGGAAGGGGGCGCCCCTGAAGCTTTCTTT.

The rearrangement links TRBV19 to TRBJ1-5; tentatively, D is TRBD1 (5 bases). Germline assignment: CDR1 LNHDA and CDR2 SQIVND (reference sequence). V dropped 5 bases and J dropped 3 bases, with 17 bases sitting between them. The CDR3 spans 16 residues. The CDR3 spells CASSLGTRAYNQPQHF. CDR3 DNA: TGTGCCAGTAGTCTCGGGACGAGGGCTTACAATCAGCCCCAGCATTTT.

The chain employs TRBV27 and TRBJ2-1; weak D call: TRBD2 (5 bases). Germline loops: CDR1 MNHEY, CDR2 SMNVEV (reference sequence). The CDR3 spans 12 residues. Trimming stripped 9 bases from V and 11 bases from J, with 17 bases between. The CDR3 is CASFVGDGKQFF. The CDR3 region has the DNA TGTGCCAGTTTCGTGGGAGATGGAAAGCAGTTCTTC.

This clonotype has more than one count but fewer than ten. This chain uses TRBV5-1 with TRBJ2-5; D not certain. The CDR3 sequence is 14 residues long. V dropped 5 bases and J dropped 4 bases, with 15 bases sitting between them. Germline V gene sequence: CDR1 SGHRS, CDR2 YFSETQ. CDR3 nucleotide sequence: TGCGCCAGCAGGCTGAAGGGATCGGCAGAGACCCAGTACTTC. Amino acid sequence: CASRLKGSAETQYF.

This clonotype has just a few counts. The CDR3 loop reads CASSEAGGRKETQYF. CDR3 bases: TGTGCCAGCAGTGAAGCCGGGGGGCGGAAAGAGACCCAGTACTTC. The gene calls are TRBV25-1 and TRBJ2-5; the D gene is possibly TRBD2 (7 bases). The germline gives CDR1 MGHDK, CDR2 SYGVNS. The V end lost 2 bases, the J end lost 3 bases, and 13 bases lay between the germline ends. The CDR3 length is 15 residues.

The V call is TRBV14, the J call TRBJ2-6; the D gene is possibly TRBD2 (5 bases). V lost 8 bases to trimming and J lost 4 bases, with 6 bases between them. CDR1 SGHDN and CDR2 FVKESK come from the germline V gene. This CDR3 spans 12 amino acids. CDR3 protein: CASPGGANVLTF. The CDR3 DNA reads TGTGCCAGCCCGGGGGGGGCCAACGTCCTGACTTTC.